This record concerns one T cell receptor beta chain sequence. The data originate from a study of blood T cell repertoires in COVID-19. Study details: Sites in the United States, Italy and Spain provided acute and convalescent COVID-19 samples. T cells, B-cell-depleted T cells, or PBMCs provided the cDNA or gDNA that served as material.

Germline CDR1 and CDR2: MGHRA and YSYEKL. J gave up 3 bases and V 1 base, and 4 bases lay outside the gene matches. The CDR3 sequence is 16 residues long. How the authors handled the data: It was from reference gene primer amplification that nucleated cell counts were estimated. Clones were read by immunoSEQ multiplex PCR, and TCRdb kept only the in-frame ones, dropping some. From that table come the V and J calls and clone size; the DNA was used to work out D and trimming. The table includes fewer than 75,000 clones, 65% to 85% detected once. Sequencing input: peripheral blood. This TCR was sampled from a human donor in a cohort sampled during active COVID-19. The chain couples TRBV4-1 to TRBJ2-3, with 10 nucleotides matching TRBD1. This CDR3 is CASSQATGQGTDTQYF. In DNA form, the CDR3 reads TGCGCCAGCAGCCAAGCCACGGGACAGGGGACAGATACGCAGTATTTT.